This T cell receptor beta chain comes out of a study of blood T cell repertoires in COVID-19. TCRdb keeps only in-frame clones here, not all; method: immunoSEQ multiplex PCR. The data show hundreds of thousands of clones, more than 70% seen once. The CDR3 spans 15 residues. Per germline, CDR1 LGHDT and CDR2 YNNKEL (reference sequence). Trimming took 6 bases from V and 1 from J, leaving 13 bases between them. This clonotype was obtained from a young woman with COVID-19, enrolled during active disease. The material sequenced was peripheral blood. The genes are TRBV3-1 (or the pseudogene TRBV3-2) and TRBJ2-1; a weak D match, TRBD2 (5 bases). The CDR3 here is CASRLSGASYNEQFF. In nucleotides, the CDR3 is TGTGCCAGCAGACTCAGCGGAGCATCCTACAATGAGCAGTTCTTC.